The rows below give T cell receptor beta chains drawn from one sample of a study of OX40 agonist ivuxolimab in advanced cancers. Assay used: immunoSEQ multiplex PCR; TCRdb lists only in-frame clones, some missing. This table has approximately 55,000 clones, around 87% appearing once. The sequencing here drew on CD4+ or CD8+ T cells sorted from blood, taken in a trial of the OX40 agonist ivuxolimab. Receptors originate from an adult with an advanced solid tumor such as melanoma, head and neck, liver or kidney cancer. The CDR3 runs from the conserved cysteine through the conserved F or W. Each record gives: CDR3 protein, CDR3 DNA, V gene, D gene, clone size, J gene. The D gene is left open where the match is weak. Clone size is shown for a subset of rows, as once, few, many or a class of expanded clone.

CASSLASGGEETQYF | TGTGCCAGCAGCTTGGCTAGCGGAGGAGAGGAGACCCAGTACTTC | TRBV4-2 | TRBD2 | - | TRBJ2-5
CASSFSLPGSGGPYEKLFF | TGTGCCAGCAGTTTTAGTCTACCTGGATCAGGGGGCCCTTATGAAAAACTGTTTTTT | TRBV7-2 | TRBD1 | - | TRBJ1-4
CASSPLWDTNNEQFF | TGTGCCAGCAGTCCCCTATGGGACACTAACAATGAGCAGTTCTTC | TRBV6-6 | - | - | TRBJ2-1
CASSLAGRDNQPQHF | TGTGCCAGCAGCTTAGCGGGGCGGGACAATCAGCCCCAGCATTTT | TRBV7-9 | - | - | TRBJ1-5
CASSYSPTVQETQYF | TGTGCCAGCAGTTACTCGCCCACGGTCCAAGAGACCCAGTACTTC | TRBV6-6 | - | - | TRBJ2-5
CASSYSRVNTEAFF | TGTGCCAGCAGTTACTCGAGGGTGAACACTGAAGCTTTCTTT | TRBV6-5 | - | - | TRBJ1-1
CASSILRGDNEQFF | TGTGCCAGTAGTATACTCAGGGGGGACAATGAGCAGTTCTTC | TRBV19 | - | - | TRBJ2-1
CASSWGLATYYEQYF | TGCGCCAGCAGCTGGGGACTAGCAACCTACTACGAGCAGTACTTC | TRBV5-1 | TRBD2 | once | TRBJ2-7
CASSLGQGFYGYTF | TGTGCCAGCAGTTTAGGACAGGGATTCTATGGCTACACCTTC | TRBV28 | TRBD1 | - | TRBJ1-2
CASSLAGTIYNEQFF | TGTGCCAGCAGCTTAGCAGGGACTATATACAATGAGCAGTTCTTC | TRBV7-6 | TRBD2 | - | TRBJ2-1